Listed below are T cell receptor beta chains from one sample, sequenced in a study of graft-versus-host responses after intestinal transplantation. Measured with immunoSEQ multiplex PCR; TCRdb has only the in-frame clones, and not every one. Counted here are just under 90,000 clones, about four fifths occurring once; the ten biggest clones make up roughly 17%. Their antigens remain unidentified. The material was unstimulated CD8+ T cells sorted from spleen or lymph node cells, obtained before intestinal transplant. The receptor set was obtained from a human donor who received an intestinal transplant. CDR3s include the opening cysteine and the closing phenylalanine or tryptophan. D genes are given only for firm matches. Not all rows give a size; the values are once, few, many and, for expanded clones, a class.

v_call,d_call,j_call,clone_size,cdr3_aa,cdr3_nt
TRBV4-1,.,TRBJ2-7,.,CASSQGSGGASYEQYF,TGCGCCAGCAGCCAAGGGTCAGGGGGGGCATCCTACGAGCAGTACTTC
TRBV29-1,.,TRBJ2-7,once,CSVETDGPYEQYF,TGCAGCGTTGAAACCGACGGTCCCTACGAGCAGTACTTC
TRBV28,TRBD2,TRBJ2-5,few,CASRLVLPGGVQVQETQYF,TGTGCCAGCAGGTTAGTGCTACCGGGGGGGGTCCAGGTCCAAGAGACCCAGTACTTC
TRBV27,TRBD1,TRBJ2-7,few,CASSAGGTAYEQYF,TGTGCCAGCAGTGCAGGGGGCACCGCCTACGAGCAGTACTTC
TRBV10-3,TRBD2,TRBJ2-7,few,CAISESETGGVYEQYF,TGTGCCATCAGTGAGTCGGAAACGGGAGGCGTATACGAGCAGTACTTC
TRBV27,TRBD2,TRBJ2-1,.,CASRLAGPINEQFF,TGTGCCAGCCGACTAGCGGGACCAATCAATGAGCAGTTCTTC
TRBV5-4,TRBD2,TRBJ2-3,many,CASSLGSGSGYLPTDTQYF,TGTGCCAGCAGCTTGGGTAGCGGGAGTGGGTATTTACCCACAGATACGCAGTATTTT
TRBV6-5,.,TRBJ1-1,.,CARHGRFRTEAFF,TGTGCCCGCCATGGGCGATTCAGAACTGAAGCTTTCTTT
TRBV18,.,TRBJ1-5,.,CASSPGARAISTQHF,TGTGCCAGCTCGCCGGGGGCCAGGGCCATTAGTACCCAGCATTTT
TRBV6-5,.,TRBJ2-3,.,CASSYGASWADTQYF,TGTGCCAGCAGTTATGGAGCTTCCTGGGCAGATACGCAGTATTTT
TRBV6-5,.,TRBJ1-1,.,CASSPIDRVGAFF,TGTGCCAGCAGTCCAATCGACAGAGTTGGGGCTTTCTTT
TRBV19,TRBD1,TRBJ1-1,.,CASSPDRGWHTEAFF,TGTGCCAGTAGCCCGGACAGGGGGTGGCACACTGAAGCTTTCTTT
TRBV6-1,.,TRBJ1-6,.,CASITDRLGNSPLHF,TGTGCCAGCATCACCGACAGGCTAGGGAATTCACCCCTCCACTTT
TRBV4-1,.,TRBJ2-6,few,CASSQWTGANVLTF,TGCGCCAGCAGCCAATGGACTGGGGCCAACGTCCTGACTTTC
TRBV6-1,.,TRBJ1-2,.,CASSEDLGRGRGYTF,TGTGCCAGCAGTGAGGATCTCGGACGGGGTAGGGGCTACACCTTC
TRBV4-2,.,TRBJ2-7,.,CASSQVGALLAHYEQYF,TGTGCCAGCAGCCAAGTCGGGGCTCTACTAGCACACTACGAGCAGTACTTC
TRBV19,TRBD1,TRBJ1-2,once,CASSFGTGFNGYTF,TGTGCCAGTAGTTTTGGGACAGGGTTTAATGGCTACACCTTC
TRBV28,.,TRBJ2-1,.,CASSILFGDYNEQFF,TGTGCCAGCAGTATACTCTTCGGAGACTACAATGAGCAGTTCTTC
TRBV2,TRBD2,TRBJ2-7,.,CASSSTSGYSYEQYF,TGTGCCAGCAGCTCGACTAGCGGGTACTCCTACGAGCAGTACTTC
TRBV7-9,TRBD2,TRBJ2-5,.,CASSLAAGGYQETQYF,TGTGCCAGCAGCTTAGCTGCGGGGGGGTACCAAGAGACCCAGTACTTC
TRBV7-9,TRBD2,TRBJ2-7,.,CASSPGRGRRSSYEQYF,TGTGCCAGCAGCCCCGGGAGGGGGAGAAGAAGCTCCTACGAGCAGTACTTC
TRBV28,TRBD1,TRBJ1-1,.,CASKHATGPNTEAFF,TGTGCCAGCAAGCATGCGACAGGGCCGAACACTGAAGCTTTCTTT
TRBV5-6,.,TRBJ2-7,once,CASSLGLGSYEQYF,TGTGCCAGCAGCTTGGGGCTTGGCTCCTACGAGCAGTACTTC
TRBV28,.,TRBJ2-2,.,CASSFSRDIGELFF,TGTGCCAGCAGTTTTTCTCGGGACATCGGGGAGCTGTTTTTT
TRBV28,.,TRBJ2-1,.,CASSLYSNGDEQFF,TGTGCCAGCAGTTTGTATTCGAATGGCGATGAGCAGTTCTTC
TRBV4-2,.,TRBJ2-1,few,CASSHPETQAASRAEQFF,TGTGCCAGCAGCCACCCCGAAACCCAAGCGGCCTCTCGGGCGGAGCAGTTCTTC
TRBV6-1,.,TRBJ2-7,.,CASSEHSYEQYF,TGTGCCAGCAGTGAACACTCCTACGAGCAGTACTTC
TRBV27,TRBD1,TRBJ2-7,.,CASSTDRVSEQYF,TGTGCCAGCAGTACGGACAGGGTCAGCGAGCAGTACTTC
TRBV2,.,TRBJ1-5,.,CASSTRGADSSPGQPQHF,TGTGCCAGCAGTACACGTGGGGCGGACAGTTCACCCGGACAGCCCCAGCATTTT
TRBV5-1,TRBD1,TRBJ2-1,.,CASSVQPGQGKSNEQFF,TGCGCCAGCAGCGTACAACCGGGACAGGGTAAATCCAATGAGCAGTTCTTC
TRBV30,TRBD1,TRBJ1-4,.,CAWTWTGGFEKLFF,TGTGCCTGGACCTGGACAGGGGGCTTTGAAAAACTGTTTTTT
TRBV27,.,TRBJ2-7,.,CASSFAGLSSYEQYF,TGTGCCAGCAGTTTCGCAGGGCTATCTTCCTACGAGCAGTACTTC
TRBV29-1,.,TRBJ2-5,.,CSVDEAGFQETQYF,TGCAGCGTTGACGAGGCGGGATTCCAAGAGACCCAGTACTTC